These T cell receptor beta chains were read from a single sample in a study of OX40 agonist ivuxolimab in advanced cancers. Sequencing used immunoSEQ multiplex PCR; TCRdb keeps in-frame clones, though not all of them. The table has over 50,000 clones, approximately 91% seen once. The material sequenced was CD4+ or CD8+ T cells sorted from blood, taken in a trial of the OX40 agonist ivuxolimab. These receptors came from an adult with an advanced solid tumor such as melanoma, head and neck, liver or kidney cancer. CDR3s include the opening cysteine and the closing phenylalanine or tryptophan. A D gene is named only where the DNA matches it firmly. Clone size, where shown, is once, few, many, or a class for clones that have expanded.

j_gene	v_gene	d_gene	abundance	CDR3aa	CDR3nt
TRBJ2-7	TRBV29-1	.	.	CSEGPVYEQYF	TGCAGCGAAGGGCCTGTCTACGAGCAGTACTTC
TRBJ2-6	TRBV18	TRBD1	.	CASSLRTGSESGANVLTF	TGTGCCAGCTCACTTAGGACAGGGTCAGAGTCTGGGGCCAACGTCCTGACTTTC
TRBJ2-1	TRBV5-1	TRBD1	.	CASSGTGGVGAGGPQAYNEQFF	TGCGCCAGCTCCGGGACAGGGGGCGTCGGGGCGGGAGGGCCGCAAGCCTACAATGAGCAGTTCTTC
TRBJ2-6	TRBV29-1	.	.	CSVAVSSGANVLTF	TGCAGCGTTGCAGTTTCCTCTGGGGCCAACGTCCTGACTTTC
TRBJ2-3	TRBV5-4	.	once	CASSLPGESADTQYF	TGTGCCAGCAGCTTGCCAGGGGAGAGTGCAGATACGCAGTATTTT
TRBJ2-2	TRBV29-1	.	.	CSVRENTGELFF	TGCAGCGTTCGTGAGAACACCGGGGAGCTGTTTTTT
TRBJ1-2	TRBV20-1	.	.	CSAEVDYGYTF	TGCAGTGCTGAGGTGGACTATGGCTACACCTTC
TRBJ2-3	TRBV13	.	once	CASSLRGLDTQYF	TGTGCCAGCAGCTTAAGGGGTCTAGATACGCAGTATTTT
TRBJ2-1	TRBV11-2	.	.	CASSTTPQYNEQFF	TGTGCCAGCAGCACCACCCCGCAGTACAATGAGCAGTTCTTC
TRBJ2-7	TRBV30	.	.	CAWSVPGLASSYEQYF	TGTGCCTGGAGTGTACCGGGACTGGCTAGCTCCTACGAGCAGTACTTC
TRBJ1-6	TRBV19	.	.	CASSITGVADSPLHF	TGTGCCAGTAGTATAACCGGGGTGGCGGATTCACCCCTCCACTTT
TRBJ2-5	TRBV18	.	.	CASSPPPGHPDSRGETQYF	TGTGCCAGCTCACCACCGCCGGGACATCCGGACTCCCGCGGAGAGACCCAGTACTTC
TRBJ2-1	TRBV7-7	TRBD2	.	CASSLSPSGSNEQFF	TGTGCTAGCAGCTTGTCCCCTAGCGGGAGTAATGAGCAGTTCTTC
TRBJ2-1	TRBV18	.	.	CASSPSDINNEQFF	TGTGCCAGCTCACCATCGGACATTAACAATGAGCAGTTCTTC
TRBJ1-2	TRBV6-1	.	.	CASSPTTGGNGYTF	TGTGCCAGCAGTCCAACGACAGGAGGCAATGGCTACACCTTC
TRBJ2-5	TRBV11-2	TRBD1	.	CASSSERQGQTQYF	TGTGCCAGCAGCTCAGAGAGACAGGGGCAGACCCAGTACTTC
TRBJ2-6	TRBV5-1	TRBD2	few	CASSLTSGLSGANVLTF	TGCGCCAGCAGCTTAACTAGCGGACTCTCTGGGGCCAACGTCCTGACTTTC
TRBJ1-2	TRBV4-1	TRBD1	.	CASSESPQGNGYTF	TGCGCCAGCAGCGAATCGCCACAGGGGAATGGCTACACCTTC
TRBJ2-1	TRBV6-1	.	.	CASSVVTDEQFF	TGTGCCAGCAGTGTTGTCACTGATGAGCAGTTCTTC
TRBJ1-1	TRBV4-1	.	.	CASSQDRGTEAFF	TGCGCCAGCAGCCAAGATCGGGGAACTGAAGCTTTCTTT
TRBJ2-5	TRBV7-2	.	.	CASSNQETQYF	TGTGCCAGCAGCAACCAAGAGACCCAGTACTTC
TRBJ2-1	TRBV5-1	.	few	CASSTDRGGRDEQFF	TGCGCCAGCAGCACCGACAGAGGGGGGAGGGATGAGCAGTTCTTC
TRBJ2-7	TRBV4-1	.	.	CASSQAPRPLYEQYF	TGCGCCAGCAGCCAGGCTCCCCGTCCCCTCTACGAGCAGTACTTC
TRBJ2-3	TRBV10-2	.	.	CASSVAGATDTQYF	TGCGCCAGCAGTGTTGCAGGGGCCACAGATACGCAGTATTTT
TRBJ2-1	TRBV7-2	.	.	CASSTQTLGNEQFF	TGTGCCAGCAGCACTCAGACTCTGGGCAATGAGCAGTTCTTC
TRBJ2-7	TRBV11-2	TRBD1	.	CASSRPGQGYEQYF	TGTGCCAGCAGCCGGCCGGGACAGGGCTACGAGCAGTACTTC
TRBJ2-1	TRBV11-3	.	.	CASSRARDNEQFF	TGTGCCAGCAGCCGCGCCAGGGACAATGAGCAGTTCTTC
TRBJ2-5	TRBV11-2	TRBD2	.	CASSLQWLGGGTQYF	TGTGCCAGCAGCTTACAGTGGCTAGGCGGGGGGACCCAGTACTTC
TRBJ2-2	TRBV9	.	.	CASSVGAGLNTGELFF	TGTGCCAGCAGCGTAGGGGCGGGCCTGAACACCGGGGAGCTGTTTTTT
TRBJ2-7	TRBV6-5	.	.	CASMAPGAYEQYF	TGTGCCAGCATGGCCCCGGGGGCCTACGAGCAGTACTTC
TRBJ1-5	TRBV27	.	few	CASSSSGGNQPQHF	TGTGCCAGCAGCTCCAGCGGGGGCAATCAGCCCCAGCATTTT
TRBJ1-4	TRBV28	.	.	CASRSGSTNEKLFF	TGTGCCAGCAGATCCGGTAGCACTAATGAAAAACTGTTTTTT
TRBJ2-5	TRBV7-2	TRBD1	.	CASSPRPGQQETQYF	TGTGCCAGCAGCCCCCGACCGGGACAGCAGGAGACCCAGTACTTC
TRBJ1-1	TRBV6-6	.	.	CASSPQINTEAFF	TGTGCCAGCAGCCCTCAGATCAACACTGAAGCTTTCTTT
TRBJ2-3	TRBV9	TRBD2	.	CASSRTSGNTDTQYF	TGTGCCAGCAGCCGCACTAGCGGGAACACAGATACGCAGTATTTT
TRBJ1-2	TRBV6-6	TRBD1	once	CASIPQGGYGYTF	TGTGCCAGCATTCCACAGGGGGGCTATGGCTACACCTTC
TRBJ2-1	TRBV5-1	TRBD2	.	CASSLASSGGDEQFF	TGCGCCAGCAGCTTGGCATCTAGCGGGGGGGATGAGCAGTTCTTC
TRBJ1-1	TRBV7-9	.	few	CASSLGYTSTGNTEAFF	TGTGCCAGCAGCTTAGGCTATACTTCGACTGGGAACACTGAAGCTTTCTTT
TRBJ2-7	TRBV29-1	TRBD2	.	CSAGSIPGGGNEQYF	TGCAGCGCGGGCTCAATTCCGGGGGGTGGGAACGAGCAGTACTTC
TRBJ1-5	TRBV5-6	.	.	CASSLAGTGNQPQHF	TGTGCCAGCAGCTTGGCCGGAACCGGCAATCAGCCCCAGCATTTT
TRBJ1-4	TRBV13	.	.	CASSSWGINEKLFF	TGTGCCAGCAGCTCCTGGGGGATTAATGAAAAACTGTTTTTT
TRBJ2-1	TRBV7-2	TRBD2	.	CASEPGLGYNEQFF	TGTGCCAGCGAACCGGGACTAGGATACAATGAGCAGTTCTTC
TRBJ1-1	TRBV5-8	.	.	CASSFVRDLNTEAFF	TGTGCCAGCAGCTTTGTCCGGGACTTAAACACTGAAGCTTTCTTT
TRBJ2-7	TRBV5-1	.	.	CASSFQGGYEQYF	TGCGCCAGCAGCTTTCAGGGCGGCTACGAGCAGTACTTC
TRBJ2-3	TRBV5-1	TRBD1	.	CASSFTGQGMDTQYF	TGCGCCAGCAGCTTTACAGGACAGGGGATGGATACGCAGTATTTT
TRBJ2-7	TRBV6-5	.	.	CASKVTRTYYEQYF	TGTGCCAGCAAAGTCACTCGGACATATTACGAGCAGTACTTC
TRBJ1-6	TRBV4-1	.	.	CASSPGPYNSPLHF	TGCGCCAGCAGCCCCGGGCCTTATAATTCACCCCTCCACTTT